The T cell receptor (beta chain) under discussion was sequenced for a study of vaccination effects on CD4 cells after COVID-19. This clone was observed a few times. Its antigen is as yet unknown. General observations from the study: In the late period after vaccination, infection- and vaccine-induced clones contracted markedly.

ViraFEST used viral peptide pools to expand antigen-specific CD4+ T cells before sequencing. Following culture for more than 9 days, CD4+ T cells were isolated. The vaccine recipients had no prior SARS-CoV-2 infection, with negative nucleocapsid antibodies. PBMC cultures contained two million cells per well, approximately 10 IU/ml IL-2 and 10 ug/ml peptides. On both days 3 and 7, half of the culture medium was replaced with IL-2 medium. The CDR3 is made up of 13 amino acids. Germline CDR1 is SGHNT and CDR2 is YYREEE (reference sequence). The ends lost 4 bases at V and 9 bases at J; junction bases unmatched: 4. Assay used: immunoSEQ multiplex PCR; TCRdb lists only in-frame clones, some missing. Seen here are approximately 76,000 clones, 78% observed once, and the top ten hold roughly 10%.

V usage is TRBV5-4 and J usage is TRBJ1-1; 12 bases are shared with TRBD1. The sample was CD4+ T cells from PBMCs cultured with SARS-CoV-2 spike peptides, taken before COVID-19 vaccination. This receptor was obtained from a human donor who received a COVID-19 vaccine. This chain's CDR3 is CASSRRDRGQAFF. CDR3 in DNA: TGTGCCAGCAGCCGGCGGGACAGGGGGCAAGCTTTCTTT.